The clone carrying this T cell receptor (beta chain) was seen ten or more times. What it recognizes is unknown. TCRdb reprocessed the RT-PCR reads with MiXCR, giving one entry per CDR3 protein. The sample includes 600,000 to 850,000 distinct CDR3 sequences, roughly 15% of them seen just once. This sample was included in a study of response to subunit inactivated influenza vaccine. The CDR3 extends over 12 amino acids. In germline, CDR1 is DFQATT, CDR2 SNEGSKA (reference sequence). Trimming left V 3 bases short and J 7 bases short, with 10 bases between. Study outcomes and limitations: Seasonal influenza vaccination, on each occasion, was suggested by the authors to recruit few new T cells.

This sequence joins TRBV20-1 and TRBJ1-5; D remains unclear. The sequencing here drew on PBMCs from blood, taken 14 days before vaccination. This receptor was obtained from a man between 45 and 60 years old who received an inactivated influenza vaccine. CDR3 amino acids: CSASFTGQPQHF. The CDR3 DNA follows: TGCAGTGCTAGTTTCACGGGGCAGCCCCAGCATTTT.